Below are 30 T cell receptor beta chains sequenced from a single sample in a study of T cell responses to AZD1222 COVID-19 vaccine. Sequencing used immunoSEQ multiplex PCR; TCRdb keeps in-frame clones, though not all of them. The table records some 170,000 clones, 92% of them present only once. Sequenced material: peripheral blood, taken on day 0 of MenACWY control vaccination. These receptors all stem from an adult in good health.

The chain links TRBV30 to TRBJ1-2; 8 bases are shared with TRBD1. Germline values: CDR1 GTSNPN, CDR2 SVGIG (reference sequence). The J segment lost 5 bases and the V segment lost 3 bases, leaving 5 bases of the junction unmatched. The CDR3 has 13 amino acids. The CDR3 sequence: CAWRADRVYGYTF. CDR3 DNA: TGTGCCTGGAGGGCGGACAGGGTGTATGGCTACACCTTC.

V and J are TRBV10-3 and TRBJ2-1, with 7 bases that match TRBD2. After removal of 4 bases from V and 5 bases from J, the junction contained 8 bases not matched to a gene. Per the germline V gene, CDR1 is ENHRY and CDR2 is SYGVKD. The CDR3 is 15 amino acids. Here the CDR3 reads CAISGRLAENNEQFF. CDR3 nucleotide sequence: TGTGCCATCAGTGGTCGCCTAGCGGAAAACAATGAGCAGTTCTTC.

This rearrangement joins TRBV5-1 to TRBJ2-7; a possible D gene is TRBD2 (6 bases). The germline V and J ends were trimmed by 0 bases and 6 bases, with 13 bases remaining between them. This CDR3 spans 14 amino acids. Germline V gene data show CDR1 as SGHRS and CDR2 as YFSETQ. CDR3 coding DNA: TGCGCCAGCAGCTTGGCCCAGCTGGGGGGCGAGCAGTACTTC. Encoded protein: CASSLAQLGGEQYF.

The chain carries TRBV5-4 and TRBJ1-1; possible D gene TRBD1, 6 bases. CDR1 and CDR2 (germline): SGHNT, YYREEE (reference sequence). V lost 8 bases and J 6 bases, leaving 17 bases between the germline ends. This CDR3 comprises 13 residues. CDR3 in amino acids: CASFPLGGPEAFF. The DNA for the CDR3 is TGTGCCAGTTTCCCCCTAGGGGGACCTGAAGCTTTCTTT.

The chain recombines TRBV6-6 with TRBJ1-2; possibly TRBD1 for D (5 bases). The CDR3 covers 13 residues. CDR1 MNHNY and CDR2 SVGAGI come from the germline V gene (reference sequence). The V end was cut by 7 bases, the J end by 4 bases, with 13 bases between. The CDR3 loop reads CASMEGLGYGYTF. CDR3 nucleotide sequence: TGTGCCAGCATGGAGGGGTTAGGCTATGGCTACACCTTC.

The chain recombines TRBV28 with TRBJ1-2; possible D gene TRBD1, 5 bases. Germline V gene lookup returns CDR1 MDHEN and CDR2 SYDVKM. V was pared by 7 bases and J by 8 bases, with 17 bases between. CDR3 length: 13 residues. CDR3 sequence (DNA): TGTGCCAGCAATCTATCCTGGGGGGGAGGCTACACCTTC. It specifies CASNLSWGGGYTF.

The chain is built from TRBV5-6 and TRBJ1-1; the D gene is possibly TRBD1 (6 bases). Germline CDR1 and CDR2: SGHDT and YYEEEE. V was clipped by 2 bases and J by 2 bases, with 7 bases between them. This CDR3 spans 13 amino acids. The CDR3 DNA sequence: TGTGCCAGCAGCTTACAGGGCAACACTGAAGCTTTCTTT. Residues: CASSLQGNTEAFF.

The chain joins TRBV6-5 to TRBJ1-1; D remains ambiguous. V gave up 6 bases and J gave up 3 bases, with 11 bases separating them. Germline V gene sequence: CDR1 MNHEY, CDR2 SVGAGI. The CDR3 sequence is 13 residues long. CDR3 DNA: TGTGCCAGCAGGACCGGCACCTACACTGAAGCTTTCTTT. The encoded protein is CASRTGTYTEAFF.

The rearrangement uses TRBV5-1 and TRBJ2-2; 8 bases align to TRBD1. Germline loops: CDR1 SGHRS, CDR2 YFSETQ. This CDR3 region has 14 residues. V lost 7 bases and J lost 4; bases outside the gene matches: 6. The DNA for the CDR3 is TGCGCCAGCTTCAGGGGGCGCGGCACCGGGGAGCTGTTTTTT. Translation: CASFRGRGTGELFF.

V usage is TRBV5-1 and J usage is TRBJ2-2; 9 bases fit TRBD2. CDR3 length: 15 amino acids. The V and J ends lost 5 bases and 4 bases, in that order; junction bases with no gene match: 6. Germline V gives CDR1 SGHRS, CDR2 YFSETQ. CDR3 loop: CASRDSGSSTGELFF. The CDR3 DNA reads as TGCGCCAGCAGAGATAGCGGGAGTAGCACCGGGGAGCTGTTTTTT. The variable domain in full, with the rest retrieved from reference TRBV5-1 and TRBJ2-2, is KAGVTQTPRYLIKTRGQQVTLSCSPISGHRSVSWYQQTPGQGLQFLFEYFSETQRNKGNFPGRFSGRQFSNSRSEMNVSTLELGDSALYLCASRDSGSSTGELFFGEGSRLTVL.

The chain carries TRBV15 and TRBJ2-7; 10 nucleotides match TRBD2. This CDR3 is 15 amino acids long. Trimming took 0 bases from V and 4 from J; bases not matched to a gene: 3. CDR1 LNHNV and CDR2 YYDKDF come from the germline V gene (reference sequence). The CDR3 sequence: CATSRDRGLAYEQYF. Written as DNA, the CDR3 is TGTGCCACCAGCAGAGATAGGGGACTAGCGTACGAGCAGTACTTC.

This clone was seen more than once but under ten times. The CDR3 is CASSPTGGSSPLHF. CDR3 coding DNA: TGTGCCAGCAGCCCGACAGGGGGCTCTTCACCCCTCCACTTT. This chain links TRBV3-1 (or the pseudogene TRBV3-2) with TRBJ1-6; 10 bases map to TRBD1. V gave up 4 bases and J gave up 9 bases; unmatched junction bases: 3. CDR3 length equals 14 residues. Germline CDR1 and CDR2: LGHDT and YNNKEL (reference sequence).

This sequence joins TRBV7-2 and TRBJ2-1; 7 bases line up with TRBD1. This CDR3 is 16 amino acids long. The V gene end was trimmed by 5 bases and the J gene end by 3 bases; junction bases not matched to a gene: 10. Germline V gene data show CDR1 as SGHTA and CDR2 as FQGNSA. The CDR3 loop reads CASSPRRGQIYNEQFF. CDR3 sequence (DNA): TGTGCCAGCAGCCCACGTCGGGGACAGATCTACAATGAGCAGTTCTTC.

The chain is built from TRBV5-5 and TRBJ2-2, with no clear D. Trimming shortened V by 1 base and J by 6 bases, and 1 base separated the two germline ends. The CDR3 contains 11 residues. Germline loops: CDR1 SGHKS, CDR2 YYEKEE (reference sequence). The CDR3 nucleotides read TGTGCCAGCAGCTTGCCCGGGGAGCTGTTTTTT. Its translation is CASSLPGELFF.

The count of this clone is one. The chain has TRBV2 and TRBJ2-7; 8 nucleotides line up with TRBD2. The CDR3 spans 14 residues. Germline CDR1 and CDR2: SNHLY and FYNNEI. V lost 6 bases to trimming and J lost 4 bases; unmatched junction nucleotides: 8. This chain's CDR3 is CASRPPRGGYEQYF. CDR3 DNA: TGTGCCAGCAGACCCCCCCGGGGGGGGTACGAGCAGTACTTC.

The genes are TRBV21-1 and TRBJ1-4; the table's D gene call, TRBD1, was not cross checked with the DNA. TRBV21-1 is listed as a pseudogene. The CDR3 runs 18 residues. The CDR3 DNA sequence: TGTGCCAGCATCGGATACCGGGACAGGGGGGTCCATAATGAAAAACTGTTTTTT. Its protein product is CASIGYRDRGVHNEKLFF.

V and J are TRBV7-3 and TRBJ1-1, with D uncertain. V was pared by 5 bases and J by 4 bases, with 14 bases between. Germline CDR1 reads SGHTA; CDR2 reads FQGTGA. The CDR3 totals 14 residues. The CDR3 sequence: CASSPQVRSTEAFF. DNA for the CDR3: TGTGCCAGCAGCCCTCAAGTCAGGAGCACTGAAGCTTTCTTT.

The J gene is TRBJ2-3, the V gene TRBV7-3; D perhaps matches TRBD2 (5 bases). Trimming removed 5 bases from V and 0 bases from J, with 12 bases in between. This CDR3 spans 15 amino acids. Germline V gene sequence: CDR1 SGHTA, CDR2 FQGTGA. The CDR3 DNA sequence: TGTGCCAGCAGCCTTCAGAGCGGTAGCACAGATACGCAGTATTTT. Protein: CASSLQSGSTDTQYF.

The V gene is TRBV2, the J gene TRBJ1-5, with 7 nucleotides matching TRBD1. J was trimmed by 9 bases and V by 6 bases; bases with no gene match: 11. This CDR3 has 14 amino acids. Germline assignment: CDR1 SNHLY and CDR2 FYNNEI. The CDR3 nucleotides are TGTGCCAGCAGGGCCCAGGGGGGGGTGTGGCCCCAGCATTTT. It encodes CASRAQGGVWPQHF.

The rearrangement joins TRBV10-2 to TRBJ2-7, with TRBD2 matching over 11 bases. Germline assignment: CDR1 WSHSY and CDR2 SAAADI. V gave up 7 bases and J gave up 0 bases; unmatched junction bases: 5. The CDR3 runs 15 residues. The CDR3 DNA is TGCGCCAGCAACGAAGGGACTAGCGGCTCCTACGAGCAGTACTTC. Translation gives CASNEGTSGSYEQYF.

The V and J genes are TRBV29-1 and TRBJ1-3, with D uncertain. The CDR3 is 11 residues long. V dropped 7 bases and J dropped 3 bases, with 7 bases sitting between them. Looked up from germline, CDR1 is SQVTM and CDR2 is ANQGSEA. The CDR3 DNA sequence: TGCAGCGCCGGACGTGGAAACACCATATATTTT. This translates into CSAGRGNTIYF.

The V gene is TRBV30, the J gene TRBJ2-4; D remains unclear. The V end was cut by 3 bases, the J end by 3 bases, with 12 bases between. This CDR3 is 14 amino acids long. Germline-derived CDR1 and CDR2 are GTSNPN and SVGIG (reference sequence). The CDR3 bases are TGTGCCTGGAGCCTTGGGGATGGCAAAAACATTCAGTACTTC. Translation: CAWSLGDGKNIQYF.

This clone appeared once. The chain uses TRBV27 and TRBJ2-2; TRBD2 aligns across 11 bases. Germline V gene lookup returns CDR1 MNHEY and CDR2 SMNVEV (reference sequence). The CDR3 consists of 17 residues. With V trimmed by 5 bases and J by 3 bases, 8 bases remained unmatched. DNA for the CDR3: TGTGCCAGCAGTGCAAGGGGACTAGCGGTATACACCGGGGAGCTGTTTTTT. As protein: CASSARGLAVYTGELFF.

The V gene is TRBV14, the J gene TRBJ1-2, with TRBD1 as a possible D gene (6 bases). V lost 1 base, J lost 5 bases, and 8 bases lay in between. This CDR3 region has 13 residues. Germline lookup yields CDR1 SGHDN and CDR2 FVKESK. CDR3 region: CASSQVTGYGYTF. The CDR3 DNA follows: TGTGCCAGCAGCCAAGTAACAGGGTATGGCTACACCTTC.

J is TRBJ2-1 and V is TRBV12-3 or TRBV12-4, with D tentatively TRBD1 (5 bases). Between the trimmed V and J ends, which lost 5 bases and 12 bases, there was a span of 17 bases. There are 13 residues in the CDR3. CDR3 sequence (DNA): TGTGCCAGCAGTCAACTACAGGTTATGGGGCAGTTCTTC. Protein: CASSQLQVMGQFF.

This clone was found once. This chain uses TRBV11-3 with TRBJ2-1, with 9 bases identical to TRBD2. The CDR3 loop spans 17 amino acids. Germline-derived CDR1 and CDR2 are SGHNT and YENEEA. The V gene end was trimmed by 5 bases and the J gene end by 7 bases; junction bases not matched to a gene: 15. CDR3 bases: TGTGCCAGCAGCCCGGGGGTAATCGCGGGAGGGAATAATGAGCAGTTCTTC. This gives the protein CASSPGVIAGGNNEQFF.

The chain is built from TRBV27 and TRBJ1-6; TRBD1 matches 8 bases. Germline-derived CDR1 and CDR2 are MNHEY and SMNVEV (reference sequence). V dropped 8 bases and J dropped 5; count of bases not matched to a gene: 5. The CDR3 consists of 14 residues. CDR3 nucleotide sequence: TGTGCCAGCCAGGGGGCTTGGCATAATTCACCCCTCCACTTT. It yields the protein CASQGAWHNSPLHF.

This clone was counted a single time. The J gene is TRBJ1-2, the V gene TRBV30; 7 nucleotides line up with TRBD1. In germline, CDR1 is GTSNPN, CDR2 SVGIG (reference sequence). The CDR3 contains 12 residues. Trimming at V came to 2 bases and at J to 8 bases, leaving 5 bases not matched to a gene. CDR3 in amino acids: CAWSPGQRGYTF. The CDR3 nucleotides read TGTGCCTGGAGTCCGGGACAGCGAGGCTACACCTTC.

V usage is TRBV6-2 or TRBV6-3 and J usage is TRBJ2-3; 14 nucleotides align to TRBD2. CDR3 size: 17 residues. Germline V CDR1 and CDR2: MNHEY, SVGEGT. Trimming removed 4 bases from V and 6 bases from J; junction bases left unmatched: 9. The CDR3 DNA is TGTGCCAGCAGTTCTCAGACTAGCGGGAGGGCTGGCGATACGCAGTATTTT. Protein: CASSSQTSGRAGDTQYF.

The V and J genes are TRBV10-1 and TRBJ1-2; TRBD1 is a possible D gene (6 bases). Trimming left V 5 bases short and J 5 bases short, with 12 bases between. The CDR3 sequence is 13 residues long. Germline V gene lookup returns CDR1 WNHNN and CDR2 SYGVQD (reference sequence). In nucleotides, the CDR3 is TGCGCCAGCAGTCCAGGGGACCGTTATGGCTACACCTTC. Its translation: CASSPGDRYGYTF.